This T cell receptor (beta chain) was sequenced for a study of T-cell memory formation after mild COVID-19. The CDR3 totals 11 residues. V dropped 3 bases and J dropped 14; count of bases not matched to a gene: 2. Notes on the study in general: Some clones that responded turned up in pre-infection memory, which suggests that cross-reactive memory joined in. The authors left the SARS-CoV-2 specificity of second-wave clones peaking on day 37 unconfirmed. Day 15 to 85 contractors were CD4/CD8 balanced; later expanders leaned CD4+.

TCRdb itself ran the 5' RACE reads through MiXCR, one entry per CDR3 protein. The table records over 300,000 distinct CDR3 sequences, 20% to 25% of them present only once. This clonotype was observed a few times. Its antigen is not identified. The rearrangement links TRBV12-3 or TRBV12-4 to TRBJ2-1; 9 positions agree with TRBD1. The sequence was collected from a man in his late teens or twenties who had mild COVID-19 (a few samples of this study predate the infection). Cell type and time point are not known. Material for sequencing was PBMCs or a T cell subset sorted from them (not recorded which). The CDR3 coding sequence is TGTGCCAGCAGTTTGGGACAGGGAAAGTTCTTC. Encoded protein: CASSLGQGKFF.